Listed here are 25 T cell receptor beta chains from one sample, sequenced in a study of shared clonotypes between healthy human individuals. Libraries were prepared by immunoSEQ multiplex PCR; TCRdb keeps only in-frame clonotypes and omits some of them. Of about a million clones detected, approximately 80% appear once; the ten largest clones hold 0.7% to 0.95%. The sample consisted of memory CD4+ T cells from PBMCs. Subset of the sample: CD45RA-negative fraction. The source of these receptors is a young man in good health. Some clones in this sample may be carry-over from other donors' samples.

This CDR3 is CASSFLQTGYVNTEAFF. For the CDR3, the DNA is TGTGCCAGCAGCTTCCTGCAGACAGGGTACGTGAACACTGAAGCTTTCTTT. This chain connects TRBV9 to TRBJ1-1; TRBD1 matches 7 bases. CDR1 is SGDLS and CDR2 is YYNGEE in the germline V gene. This CDR3 is built from 17 residues. The V segment lost 4 bases and the J segment 0 bases; nucleotides outside the gene matches: 12.

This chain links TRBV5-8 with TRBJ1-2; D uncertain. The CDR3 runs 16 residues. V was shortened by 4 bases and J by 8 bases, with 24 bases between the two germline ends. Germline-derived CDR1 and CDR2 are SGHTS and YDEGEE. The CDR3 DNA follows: TGTGCCAGCAGCCCCCTGAGGGCCGATCACGTGAAGGGCTACACCTTC. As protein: CASSPLRADHVKGYTF.

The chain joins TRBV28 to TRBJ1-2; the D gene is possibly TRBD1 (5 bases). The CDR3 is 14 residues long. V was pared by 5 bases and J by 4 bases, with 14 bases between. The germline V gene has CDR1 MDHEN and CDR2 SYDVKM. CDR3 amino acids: CASSPAQGSYGYTF. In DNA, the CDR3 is TGTGCCAGCAGTCCCGCCCAGGGCAGCTATGGCTACACCTTC.

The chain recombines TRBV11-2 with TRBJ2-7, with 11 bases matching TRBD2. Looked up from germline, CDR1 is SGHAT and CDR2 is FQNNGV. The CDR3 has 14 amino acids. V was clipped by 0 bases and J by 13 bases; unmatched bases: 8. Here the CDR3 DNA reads TGTGCCAGCAGCTTAGAACCGGGACTAGCGGACGTTTACTTC. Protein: CASSLEPGLADVYF.

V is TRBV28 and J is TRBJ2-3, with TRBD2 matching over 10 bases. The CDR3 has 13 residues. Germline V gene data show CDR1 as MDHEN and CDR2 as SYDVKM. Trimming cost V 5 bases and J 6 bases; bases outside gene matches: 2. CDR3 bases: TGTGCCAGCAGTCTGGGACTAGCGGATACGCAGTATTTT. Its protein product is CASSLGLADTQYF.

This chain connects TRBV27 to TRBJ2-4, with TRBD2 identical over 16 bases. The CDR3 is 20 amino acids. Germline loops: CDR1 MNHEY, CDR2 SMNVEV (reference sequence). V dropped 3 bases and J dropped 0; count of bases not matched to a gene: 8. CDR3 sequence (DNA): TGTGCCAGCAGTTTGAAGGGACTAGCGGGAGGGATCCTAGCCAAAAACATTCAGTACTTC. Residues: CASSLKGLAGGILAKNIQYF.

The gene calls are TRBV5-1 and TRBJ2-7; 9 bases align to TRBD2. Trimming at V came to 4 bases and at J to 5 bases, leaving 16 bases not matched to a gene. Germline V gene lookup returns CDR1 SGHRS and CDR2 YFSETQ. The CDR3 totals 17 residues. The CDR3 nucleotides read TGCGCCAGCAGCCCCATGGGGGTTACAGGACTAGCGAACGAGCAGTACTTC. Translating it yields CASSPMGVTGLANEQYF.

DNA for the CDR3: TGCGCCAGCAGCTTGGTTCTAGCGGGAGTTGAGACCCAGTACTTC. This gives the protein CASSLVLAGVETQYF. The chain joins TRBV5-1 to TRBJ2-5, with 10 bases matching TRBD2. The germline V gene has CDR1 SGHRS and CDR2 YFSETQ. Germline trimming cut 0 bases from V and 5 bases from J; bases unmatched to any gene: 4. CDR3 length equals 15 residues.

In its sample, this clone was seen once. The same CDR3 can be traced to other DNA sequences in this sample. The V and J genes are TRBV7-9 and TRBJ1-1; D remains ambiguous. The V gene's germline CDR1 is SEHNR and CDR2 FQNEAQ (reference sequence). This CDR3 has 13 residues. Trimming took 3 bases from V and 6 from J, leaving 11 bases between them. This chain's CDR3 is CASSLIPEAEAFF. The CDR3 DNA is TGTGCCAGCAGCTTGATTCCGGAGGCTGAAGCTTTCTTT. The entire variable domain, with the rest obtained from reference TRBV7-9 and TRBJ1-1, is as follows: DTGVSQNPRHKITKRGQNVTFRCDPISEHNRLYWYRQTLGQGPEFLTYFQNEAQLEKSRLLSDRFSAERPKGSFSTLEIQRTEQGDSAMYLCASSLIPEAEAFFGQGTRLTVV.

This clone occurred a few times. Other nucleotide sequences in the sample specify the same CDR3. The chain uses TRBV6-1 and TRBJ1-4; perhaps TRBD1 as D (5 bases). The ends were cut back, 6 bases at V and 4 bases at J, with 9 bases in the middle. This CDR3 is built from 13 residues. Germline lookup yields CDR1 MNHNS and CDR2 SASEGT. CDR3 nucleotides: TGTGCCAGCAGCCTTCAGGGTAATGAAAAACTGTTTTTT. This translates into CASSLQGNEKLFF.

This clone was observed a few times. For the CDR3, the DNA is TGTGCCAGCAGCTTACGTAGCGGGAACACTGAAGCTTTCTTT. It translates to CASSLRSGNTEAFF. This chain joins TRBV7-2 and TRBJ1-1; D remains ambiguous. The V gene's germline CDR1 is SGHTA and CDR2 FQGNSA. The CDR3 runs 14 residues. With 2 bases removed from V and 1 base from J, the gap between germline ends came to 8 bases.

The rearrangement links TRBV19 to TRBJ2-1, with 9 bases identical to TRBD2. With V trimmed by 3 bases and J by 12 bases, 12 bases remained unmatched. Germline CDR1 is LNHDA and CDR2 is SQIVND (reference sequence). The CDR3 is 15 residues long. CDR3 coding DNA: TGTGCCAGTAGTATTGGGTTAGCGGGAGTTTGGGTGCAGTTCTTC. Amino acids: CASSIGLAGVWVQFF.

The chain's CDR3 is CASTRGYEQYF. Here the CDR3 DNA reads TGTGCCAGCACCCGGGGGTACGAGCAGTACTTC. The rearrangement joins TRBV7-9 to TRBJ2-7, with a tentative D call TRBD2 (6 bases). V gave up 7 bases and J gave up 4 bases, with 8 bases separating them. The CDR3 length is 11 residues. CDR1 and CDR2 (germline): SEHNR, FQNEAQ (reference sequence).

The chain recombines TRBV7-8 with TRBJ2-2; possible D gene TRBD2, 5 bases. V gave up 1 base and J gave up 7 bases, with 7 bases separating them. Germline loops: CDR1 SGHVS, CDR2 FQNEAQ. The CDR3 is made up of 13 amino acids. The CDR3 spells CASSLGRGGELFF. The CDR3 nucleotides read TGTGCCAGCAGCTTAGGACGGGGCGGGGAGCTGTTTTTT.

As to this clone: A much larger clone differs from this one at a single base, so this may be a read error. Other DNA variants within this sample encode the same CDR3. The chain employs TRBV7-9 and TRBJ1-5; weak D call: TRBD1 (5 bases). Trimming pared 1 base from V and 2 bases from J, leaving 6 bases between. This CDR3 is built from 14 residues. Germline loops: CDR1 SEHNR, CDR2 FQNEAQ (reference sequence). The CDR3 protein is CASSLGGGNQPQHF. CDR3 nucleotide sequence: TGTGCCAGCAGCTTAGGGGGGGGCAATCAGCCCCAGCATTTT.

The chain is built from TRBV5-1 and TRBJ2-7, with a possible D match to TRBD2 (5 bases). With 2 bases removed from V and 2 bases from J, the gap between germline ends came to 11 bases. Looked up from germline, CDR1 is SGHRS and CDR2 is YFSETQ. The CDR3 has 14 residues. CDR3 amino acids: CASSFGDYPYEQYF. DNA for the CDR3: TGCGCCAGCAGCTTTGGCGACTATCCCTACGAGCAGTACTTC.

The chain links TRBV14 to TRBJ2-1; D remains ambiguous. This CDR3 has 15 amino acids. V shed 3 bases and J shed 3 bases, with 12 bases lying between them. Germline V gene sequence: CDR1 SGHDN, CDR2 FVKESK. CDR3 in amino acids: CASSQGLTYYNEQFF. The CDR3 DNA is TGTGCCAGCAGCCAGGGCCTCACCTACTACAATGAGCAGTTCTTC.

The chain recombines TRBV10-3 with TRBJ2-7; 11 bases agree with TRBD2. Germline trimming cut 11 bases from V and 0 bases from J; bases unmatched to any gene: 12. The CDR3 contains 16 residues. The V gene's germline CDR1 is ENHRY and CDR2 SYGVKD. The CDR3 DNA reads TGTGCCGTCAAGGGTAGCGGGAGGGAGGACTCCTACGAGCAGTACTTC. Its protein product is CAVKGSGREDSYEQYF.

Here the CDR3 DNA reads TGTGCCAGCAGCCCAGGGGCGGGAGGGAGAACCGAGCAGTACTTC. Protein: CASSPGAGGRTEQYF. V and J are TRBV7-9 and TRBJ2-7; 9 nucleotides line up with TRBD2. The CDR3 loop spans 15 amino acids. Looked up from germline, CDR1 is SEHNR and CDR2 is FQNEAQ (reference sequence). The V and J ends lost 5 bases and 6 bases, in that order; junction bases with no gene match: 11. Full variable domain (remainder filled in from reference TRBV7-9 and TRBJ2-7): DTGVSQNPRHKITKRGQNVTFRCDPISEHNRLYWYRQTLGQGPEFLTYFQNEAQLEKSRLLSDRFSAERPKGSFSTLEIQRTEQGDSAMYLCASSPGAGGRTEQYFGPGTRLTVT.

CDR3 nucleotide sequence: TGTGCCACCAGCCGGTTTGGGACAGGGATGAACGAGCAGTACTTC. This translates into CATSRFGTGMNEQYF. The chain is built from TRBV15 and TRBJ2-7; 9 bases map to TRBD1. This CDR3 is 15 amino acids long. Germline V gives CDR1 LNHNV, CDR2 YYDKDF (reference sequence). V dropped 5 bases and J dropped 5; count of bases not matched to a gene: 10.

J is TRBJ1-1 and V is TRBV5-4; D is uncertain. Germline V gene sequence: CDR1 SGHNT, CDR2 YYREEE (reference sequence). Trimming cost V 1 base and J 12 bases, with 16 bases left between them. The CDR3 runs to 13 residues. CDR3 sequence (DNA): TGTGCCAGCAGCTTGCGGGTTCAGGAACAGCCTTTCTTT. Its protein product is CASSLRVQEQPFF.

The CDR3 spells CASSSQGPGQGREKLFF. The CDR3 DNA follows: TGTGCCAGCAGTTCTCAAGGTCCGGGACAGGGGAGGGAAAAACTGTTTTTT. The chain joins TRBV28 to TRBJ1-4; 10 bases match TRBD1. Germline lookup yields CDR1 MDHEN and CDR2 SYDVKM. This CDR3 region has 17 residues. The junction had 13 bases not matched to a gene; V was cut back by 4 bases and J by 8 bases.

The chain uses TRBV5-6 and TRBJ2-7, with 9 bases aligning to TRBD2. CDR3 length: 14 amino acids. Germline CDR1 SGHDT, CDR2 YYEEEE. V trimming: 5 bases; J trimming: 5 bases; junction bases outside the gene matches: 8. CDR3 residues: CASRTSGYGDEQYF. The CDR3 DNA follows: TGTGCCAGCAGAACTAGCGGGTACGGCGACGAGCAGTACTTC.

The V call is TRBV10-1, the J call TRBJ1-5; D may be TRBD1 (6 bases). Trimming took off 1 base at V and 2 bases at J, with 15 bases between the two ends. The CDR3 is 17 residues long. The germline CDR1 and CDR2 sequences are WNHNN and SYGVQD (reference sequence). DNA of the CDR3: TGCGCCAGCAGTGAGTTGCTGACAGGTAGGGGCAATCAGCCCCAGCATTTT. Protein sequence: CASSELLTGRGNQPQHF.

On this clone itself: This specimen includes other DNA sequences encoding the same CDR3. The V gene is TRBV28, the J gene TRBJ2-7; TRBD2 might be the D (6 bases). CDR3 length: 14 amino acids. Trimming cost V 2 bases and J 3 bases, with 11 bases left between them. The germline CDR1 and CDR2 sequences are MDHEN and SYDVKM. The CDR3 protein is CASSLGTEGYEQYF. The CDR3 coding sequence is TGTGCCAGCAGTTTAGGGACTGAAGGCTACGAGCAGTACTTC. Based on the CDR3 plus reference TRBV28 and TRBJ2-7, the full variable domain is DVKVTQSSRYLVKRTGEKVFLECVQDMDHENMFWYRQDPGLGLRLIYFSYDVKMKEKGDIPEGYSVSREKKERFSLILESASTNQTSMYLCASSLGTEGYEQYFGPGTRLTVT.